This T cell receptor beta chain originates from a study of metastatic and nonmetastatic thyroid tumors (dated by TCRdb to about 2020). Some background on the complete study: For patients with malignant and with benign thyroid disease, the researchers compared repertoires between peripheral blood samples and tumor or nodule tissue samples. Paper-wide results and their limitations: In both blood and tumor samples, malignant tumors were reported to have significantly higher TCR beta diversity than benign nodules.

The library was made by PCR. Instrument used: Illumina HiSeq 4000. High-throughput sequencing was used to profile the TCR beta-chain CDR3 region of every patient. On the study's bioinformatics: A classifier to discriminate distant-metastatic papillary thyroid cancer patients was built from CDR3 differences across clinicopathological groups. The Shannon index was used to assess repertoire diversity, and the Morisita-Horn index was used to assess tumor-blood repertoire similarity. Using fastp trimming at Q25 and MiXCR clonotype assembly, TCRdb reanalyzed the public sequencing data and kept in-frame beta chains. TCRdb, not the original authors, processed these V and J calls. Recorded for this sample are roughly 9,900 clones; roughly 28% of them occurred a single time. The ten largest clonotypes hold 8% to 11% of the sample. This clone came up a few times. What antigen it recognizes has not been identified. Per-base quality was not reported, and no clone a single base away is much larger than it.

CDR3 length: 12 amino acids, cysteine to phenylalanine. The CDR3 DNA has 36 bases and is translated from base 1. In the germline V gene, CDR1 corresponds to MNHNS and CDR2 to SASEGT. V is cut by 7 bases and J by 2 bases, and the space between the germline ends is 8 bases. No patient had received any treatment before thyroid surgery. Using T-cell receptor beta sequencing, the study looked back at clinical samples from patients collected from about 2012 to 2018. The sequence derives from a male donor with papillary thyroid cancer or a benign thyroid nodule (not recorded which). Some clones in this sample may be carry-over from other donors' samples. Input material: tumor tissue. The rearranged segments are TRBV6-1 and TRBJ1-1; the D gene is perhaps TRBD1, from 5 matching bases. The CDR3 corresponds to CASNRLNTEAFF. The DNA is TGTGCCAGCAACAGGCTCAACACTGAAGCTTTCTTT.